What follows is one T cell receptor (beta chain) and its context. As yet, its antigen is unknown. As for time point: persistent/refractory GD, antithyroid drugs over 5 years with positive TRAb. Extracted RNA from PBMCs served as the source of the TCR library. American Thyroid Association guidelines were used to diagnose Graves' disease. This specimen comes from a study of regulatory T cells in long-lasting Graves disease. Regarding the study as a whole: There were preferences for TRBV28, TRBJ1-2 and TRBJ2-5 in persistent disease.

To make TCR beta libraries, researchers used iRepertoire HTBI primers and Arm-PCR of CDR3 regions. In TCRdb, the multiplex PCR reads were re-called with MiXCR into one record per CDR3 protein. The sample has around 450,000 distinct CDR3 sequences, roughly 21% seen once. The V gene lost 5 bases and the J gene lost 4 bases, with 12 bases spanning the gap. This CDR3 is built from 13 residues. Per the germline V gene, CDR1 is SGHRS and CDR2 is YFSETQ. The source is a female donor with Graves disease. The chain carries TRBV5-1 and TRBJ2-5; D remains ambiguous. The sample in question was peripheral blood mononuclear cells (PBMCs), obtained when the disease was refractory, from a patient treated with antithyroid drugs. CDR3 DNA: TGCGCCAGCAGAGGAGAGCACCGAGAGACCCAGTACTTC. It codes for CASRGEHRETQYF.